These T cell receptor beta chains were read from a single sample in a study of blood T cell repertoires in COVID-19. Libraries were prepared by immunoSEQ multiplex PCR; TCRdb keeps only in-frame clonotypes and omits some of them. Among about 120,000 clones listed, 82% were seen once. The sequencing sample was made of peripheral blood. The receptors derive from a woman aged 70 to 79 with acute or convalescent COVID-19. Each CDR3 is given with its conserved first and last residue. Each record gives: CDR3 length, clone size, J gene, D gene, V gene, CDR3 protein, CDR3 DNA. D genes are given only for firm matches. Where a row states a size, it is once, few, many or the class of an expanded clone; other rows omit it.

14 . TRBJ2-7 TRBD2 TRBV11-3 CASSLAGGPYEQYF TGTGCCAGCAGTCTAGCGGGGGGGCCTTACGAGCAGTACTTC
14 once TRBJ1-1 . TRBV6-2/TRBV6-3 CASSYAVTNTEAFF TGTGCCAGCAGTTACGCGGTCACGAACACTGAAGCTTTCTTT
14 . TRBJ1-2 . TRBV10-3 CAISESDQGYGYTF TGTGCCATCAGTGAGTCGGATCAGGGCTATGGCTACACCTTC
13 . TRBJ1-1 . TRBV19 CASSTLEVTEAFF TGTGCCAGTAGTACCCTAGAAGTTACTGAAGCTTTCTTT
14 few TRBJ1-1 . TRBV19 CASRSQGRNTEAFF TGTGCCAGTAGATCACAGGGTAGGAACACTGAAGCTTTCTTT
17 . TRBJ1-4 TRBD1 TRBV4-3 CASSRSGQAATNEKLFF TGCGCCAGCAGCCGCTCCGGACAGGCAGCAACTAATGAAAAACTGTTTTTT
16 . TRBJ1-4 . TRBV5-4 CASSPSAGQLNEKLFF TGTGCCAGCAGCCCCTCGGCCGGACAGCTTAATGAAAAACTGTTTTTT
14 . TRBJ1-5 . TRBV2 CASSGGNGNQPQHF TGTGCCAGCAGCGGGGGTAACGGCAATCAGCCCCAGCATTTT
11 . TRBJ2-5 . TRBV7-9 CASSYEETQYF TGTGCCAGCAGCTACGAGGAGACCCAGTACTTC
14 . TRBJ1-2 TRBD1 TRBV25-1 CASSEYTRGYGYTF TGTGCCAGCAGTGAATATACCAGGGGGTATGGCTACACCTTC
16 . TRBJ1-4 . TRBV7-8 CASSLPRDRDNEKLFF TGTGCCAGCAGCTTGCCCCGCGACAGAGATAATGAAAAACTGTTTTTT
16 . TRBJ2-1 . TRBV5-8 CASSSSGAYLYNEQFF TGTGCCAGCAGCTCCTCAGGGGCATACTTGTACAATGAGCAGTTCTTC
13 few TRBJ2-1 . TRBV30 CAWSSGAGNEQFF TGTGCCTGGAGTTCAGGGGCCGGCAATGAGCAGTTCTTC
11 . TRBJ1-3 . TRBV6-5 CATNSGNTIYF TGTGCCACCAATTCTGGAAACACCATATATTTT
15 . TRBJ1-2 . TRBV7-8 CASSLRQTSNYGYTF TGTGCCAGCAGCCTTAGACAGACTTCTAACTATGGCTACACCTTC
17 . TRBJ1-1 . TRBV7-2 CASSPEGAGIRNTEAFF TGTGCCAGCAGCCCGGAAGGGGCAGGGATCAGGAACACTGAAGCTTTCTTT
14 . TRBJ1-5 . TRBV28 CASSLTAGNQPQHF TGTGCCAGCAGTTTAACGGCAGGGAATCAGCCCCAGCATTTT
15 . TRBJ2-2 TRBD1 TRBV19 CASSPDRGLTGELFF TGTGCCAGTAGTCCGGACAGGGGGCTCACCGGGGAGCTGTTTTTT
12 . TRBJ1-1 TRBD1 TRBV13 CASSTRQGGAFF TGTGCCAGCAGCACCCGACAGGGGGGAGCTTTCTTT
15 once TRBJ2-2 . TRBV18 CASSPRTGNTGELFF TGTGCCAGCTCACCACGTACAGGGAACACCGGGGAGCTGTTTTTT
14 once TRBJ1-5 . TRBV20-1 CSASQWGVGQPQHF TGCAGTGCTAGTCAGTGGGGGGTAGGTCAGCCCCAGCATTTT
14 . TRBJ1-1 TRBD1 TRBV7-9 CASSLEQGQGGTFF TGTGCCAGCAGCTTAGAGCAGGGACAGGGGGGAACTTTCTTT
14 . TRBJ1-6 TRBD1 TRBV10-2 CASSETTGGSPLHF TGCGCCAGCAGTGAGACGACAGGGGGGTCACCCCTCCACTTT
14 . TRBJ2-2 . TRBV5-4 CASSLPGGVGELFF TGTGCCAGCAGCTTGCCGGGGGGCGTGGGGGAGCTGTTTTTT
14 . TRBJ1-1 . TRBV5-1 CASSLRGKDTEAFF TGCGCCAGCAGCTTGAGAGGGAAGGACACTGAAGCTTTCTTT